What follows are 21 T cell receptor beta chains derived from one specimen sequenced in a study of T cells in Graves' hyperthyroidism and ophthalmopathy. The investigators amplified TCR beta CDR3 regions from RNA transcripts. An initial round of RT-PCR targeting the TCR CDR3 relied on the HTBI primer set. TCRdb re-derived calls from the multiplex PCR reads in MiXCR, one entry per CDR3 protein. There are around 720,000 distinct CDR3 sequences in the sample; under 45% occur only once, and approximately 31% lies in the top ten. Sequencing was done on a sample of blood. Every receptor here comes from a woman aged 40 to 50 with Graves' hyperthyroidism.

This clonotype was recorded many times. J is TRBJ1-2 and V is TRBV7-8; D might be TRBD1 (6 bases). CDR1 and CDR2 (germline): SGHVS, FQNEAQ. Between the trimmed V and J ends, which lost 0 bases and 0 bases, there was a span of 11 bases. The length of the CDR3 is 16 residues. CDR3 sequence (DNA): TGTGCCAGCAGCTTAGCGCCCAGGGGAGCTAACTATGGCTACACCTTC. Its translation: CASSLAPRGANYGYTF.

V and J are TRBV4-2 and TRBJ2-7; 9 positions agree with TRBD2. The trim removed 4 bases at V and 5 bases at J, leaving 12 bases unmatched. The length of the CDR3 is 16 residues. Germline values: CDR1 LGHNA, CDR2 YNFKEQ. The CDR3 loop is CASSPTGAGGSDEQYF. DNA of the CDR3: TGTGCCAGCAGCCCCACGGGGGCGGGGGGGTCTGACGAGCAGTACTTC.

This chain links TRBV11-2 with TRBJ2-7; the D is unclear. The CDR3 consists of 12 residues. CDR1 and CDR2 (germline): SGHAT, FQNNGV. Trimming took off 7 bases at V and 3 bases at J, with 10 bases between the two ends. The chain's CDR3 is CASNFGNYEQYF. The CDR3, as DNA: TGTGCCAGCAATTTCGGAAACTACGAGCAGTACTTC.

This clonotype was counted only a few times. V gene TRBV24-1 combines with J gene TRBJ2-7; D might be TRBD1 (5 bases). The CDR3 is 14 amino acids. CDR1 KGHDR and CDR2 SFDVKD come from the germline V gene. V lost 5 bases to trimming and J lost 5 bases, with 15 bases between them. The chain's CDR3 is CATSGDSYPHEQYF. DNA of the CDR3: TGTGCCACCAGTGGCGACAGCTACCCTCACGAGCAGTACTTC.

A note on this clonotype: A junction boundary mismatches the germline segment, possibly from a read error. CDR3 sequence reads: CSARDEGNPGELFF. The CDR3 region has the DNA TGCAGTGCTAGGGATGAAGGGAACCCCGGGGAGCTGTTTTTT. The chain joins TRBV20-1 to TRBJ2-2; D call uncertain. From germline, CDR1 is DFQATT and CDR2 SNEGSKA (reference sequence). The CDR3 length is 14 residues.

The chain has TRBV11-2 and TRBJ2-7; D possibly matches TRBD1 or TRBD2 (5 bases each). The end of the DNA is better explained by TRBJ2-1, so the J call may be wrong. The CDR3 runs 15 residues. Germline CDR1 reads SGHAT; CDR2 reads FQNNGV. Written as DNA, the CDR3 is TGTGCCAGCAGCTCATACTCCTTGGGGGACCATGAGCAGTTCTTC. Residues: CASSSYSLGDHEQFF.

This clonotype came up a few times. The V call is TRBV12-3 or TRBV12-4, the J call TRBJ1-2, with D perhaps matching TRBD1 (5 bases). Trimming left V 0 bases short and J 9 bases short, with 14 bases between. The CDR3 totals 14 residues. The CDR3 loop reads CASSLARDGIRYTF. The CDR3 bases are TGTGCCAGCAGTTTAGCCCGGGACGGCATTCGCTACACCTTC.

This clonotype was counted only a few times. In DNA, the CDR3 is TGTGCCAGCAGTTACTCGACCCCAGGGACAGCCAATTCACCCCTCCACTTT. Translation gives CASSYSTPGTANSPLHF. The chain carries TRBV12-3 or TRBV12-4 and TRBJ1-6; 7 bases match TRBD1. CDR3 length: 17 residues. V lost 4 bases, J lost 7 bases, and 13 bases stayed unmatched.

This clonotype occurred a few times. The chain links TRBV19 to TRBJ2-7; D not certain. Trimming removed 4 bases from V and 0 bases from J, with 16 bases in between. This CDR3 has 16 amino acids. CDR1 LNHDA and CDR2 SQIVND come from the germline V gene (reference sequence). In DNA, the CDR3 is TGTGCCAGTAGTACCCCCAAGGCCCGTGGCTCCTACGAGCAGTACTTC. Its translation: CASSTPKARGSYEQYF. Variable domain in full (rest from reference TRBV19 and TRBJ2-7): DGGITQSPKYLFRKEGQNVTLSCEQNLNHDAMYWYRQDPGQGLRLIYYSQIVNDFQKGDIAEGYSVSREKKESFPLTVTSAQKNPTAFYLCASSTPKARGSYEQYFGPGTRLTVT.

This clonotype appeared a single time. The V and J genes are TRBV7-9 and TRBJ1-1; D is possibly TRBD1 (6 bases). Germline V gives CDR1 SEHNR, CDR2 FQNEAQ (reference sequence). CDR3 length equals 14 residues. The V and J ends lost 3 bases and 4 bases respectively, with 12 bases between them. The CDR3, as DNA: TGTGCCAGCAGCTTGATAGGGGGGGGCACTGAAGCTTTCTTT. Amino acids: CASSLIGGGTEAFF.

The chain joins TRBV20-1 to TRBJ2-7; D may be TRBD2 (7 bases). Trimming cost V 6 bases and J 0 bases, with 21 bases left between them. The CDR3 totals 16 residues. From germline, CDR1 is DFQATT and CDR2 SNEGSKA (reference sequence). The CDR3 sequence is CSAGGAPGRSSYEQYF. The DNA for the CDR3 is TGCAGTGCGGGGGGGGCGCCGGGACGGAGCTCCTACGAGCAGTACTTC.

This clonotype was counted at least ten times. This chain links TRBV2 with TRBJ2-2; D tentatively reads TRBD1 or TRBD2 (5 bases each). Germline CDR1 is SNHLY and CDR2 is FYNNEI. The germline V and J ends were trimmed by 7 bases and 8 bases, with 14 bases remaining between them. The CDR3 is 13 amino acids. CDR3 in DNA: TGTGCCAGCACCGGGACGGGTACGGGGGAGCTGTTTTTT. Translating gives CASTGTGTGELFF.

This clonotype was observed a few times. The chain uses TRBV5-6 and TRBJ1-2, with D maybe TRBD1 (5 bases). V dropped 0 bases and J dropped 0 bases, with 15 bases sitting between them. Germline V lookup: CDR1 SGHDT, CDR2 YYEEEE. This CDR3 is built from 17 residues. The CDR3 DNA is TGTGCCAGCAGCTTGGTTTCGGGGCCCGGAGCTAACTATGGCTACACCTTC. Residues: CASSLVSGPGANYGYTF. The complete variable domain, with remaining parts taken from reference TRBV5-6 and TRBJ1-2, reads DAGVTQSPTHLIKTRGQQVTLRCSPKSGHDTVSWYQQALGQGPQFIFQYYEEEERQRGNFPDRFSGHQFPNYSSELNVNALLLGDSALYLCASSLVSGPGANYGYTFGSGTRLTVV.

CDR3 sequence: CASSIPTGLSGTEAFF. The CDR3 region has the DNA TGTGCCAGCAGTATCCCGACCGGCCTATCGGGCACTGAAGCTTTCTTT. The chain has TRBV6-2 or TRBV6-3 and TRBJ1-1; D unresolved. Germline V gives CDR1 MNHEY, CDR2 SVGEGT. The CDR3 has 16 amino acids. Trimming stripped 5 bases from V and 4 bases from J, with 20 bases between.

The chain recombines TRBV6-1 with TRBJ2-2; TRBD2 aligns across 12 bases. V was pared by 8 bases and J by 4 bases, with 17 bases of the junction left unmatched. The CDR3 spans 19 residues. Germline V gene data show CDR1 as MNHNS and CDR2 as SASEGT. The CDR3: CASGHLASGRVRATGELFF. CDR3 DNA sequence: TGTGCCAGCGGCCACTTGGCTAGCGGGAGGGTCCGGGCCACCGGGGAGCTGTTTTTT.

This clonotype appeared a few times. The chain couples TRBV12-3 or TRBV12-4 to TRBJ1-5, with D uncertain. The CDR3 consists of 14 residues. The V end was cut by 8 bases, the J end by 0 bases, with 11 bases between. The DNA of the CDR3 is TGTGCCAGCGCCCGGGGTTATAGCAATCAGCCCCAGCATTTT. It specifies CASARGYSNQPQHF.

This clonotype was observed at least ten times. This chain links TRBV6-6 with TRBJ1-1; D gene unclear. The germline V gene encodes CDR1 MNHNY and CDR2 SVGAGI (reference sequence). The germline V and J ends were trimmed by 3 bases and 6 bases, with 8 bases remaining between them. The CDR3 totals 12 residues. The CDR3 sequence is CASSYERPEAFF. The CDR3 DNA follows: TGTGCCAGCAGTTATGAAAGGCCTGAAGCTTTCTTT.

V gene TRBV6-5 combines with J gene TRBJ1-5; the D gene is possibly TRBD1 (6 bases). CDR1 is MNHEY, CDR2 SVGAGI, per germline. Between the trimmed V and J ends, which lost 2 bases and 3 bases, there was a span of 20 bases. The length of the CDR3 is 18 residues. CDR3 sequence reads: CASSYPQIRQAYNQPQHF. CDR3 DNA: TGTGCCAGCAGTTACCCCCAGATCCGACAGGCCTACAATCAGCCCCAGCATTTT.

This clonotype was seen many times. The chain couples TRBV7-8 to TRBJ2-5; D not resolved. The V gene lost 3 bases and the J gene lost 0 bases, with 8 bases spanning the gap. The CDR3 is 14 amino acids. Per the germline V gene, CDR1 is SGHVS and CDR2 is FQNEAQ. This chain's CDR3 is CASSFPRNQETQYF. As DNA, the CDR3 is TGTGCCAGCAGCTTCCCTAGAAACCAAGAGACCCAGTACTTC.

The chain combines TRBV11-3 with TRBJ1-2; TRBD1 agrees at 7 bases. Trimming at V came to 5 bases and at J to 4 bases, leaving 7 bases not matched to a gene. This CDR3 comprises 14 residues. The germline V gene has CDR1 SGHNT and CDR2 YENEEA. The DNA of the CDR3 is TGTGCCAGCAGCCCTCGGGACAGTTCCTATGGCTACACCTTC. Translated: CASSPRDSSYGYTF.

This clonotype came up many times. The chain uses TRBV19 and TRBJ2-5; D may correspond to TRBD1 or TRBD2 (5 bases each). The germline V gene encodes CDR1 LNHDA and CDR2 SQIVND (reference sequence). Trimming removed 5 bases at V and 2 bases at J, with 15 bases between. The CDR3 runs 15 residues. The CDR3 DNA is TGTGCCAGTAGTCGGACTCAGGGATGGCAAGAGACCCAGTACTTC. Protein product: CASSRTQGWQETQYF.